These 7 T cell receptor beta chains were all obtained from the same sample, sequenced in a study of cytomegalovirus exposure and HLA in healthy donors. Use of 60 Vbeta and 13 Jbeta primers characterized the PCR. The method was immunoSEQ multiplex PCR; TCRdb's version includes in-frame clones alone and lacks a portion of them. The listing contains fewer than 95,000 clones. The sample comprised PBMCs. These TCRs come from a woman in her forties in good health and CMV-seropositive.

The V and J genes are TRBV7-9 and TRBJ2-5; TRBD1 is a possible D gene (5 bases). The end of the DNA is better explained by TRBJ2-7, so the J call may be wrong. The germline V gene has CDR1 SEHNR and CDR2 FQNEAQ (reference sequence). This CDR3 has 15 amino acids. The CDR3 bases are TGTGCCAGCAGCTTAGTTCAGGGCCTGACCTACGAGCAGTACTTC. It is translated as CASSLVQGLTYEQYF.

The chain couples TRBV2 to TRBJ1-1; 8 bases match TRBD1. The CDR3 contains 13 residues. Germline V gene data show CDR1 as SNHLY and CDR2 as FYNNEI. The V segment lost 8 bases and the J segment 3 bases; nucleotides outside the gene matches: 5. The CDR3 bases are TGTGCCAGCGAAGGACAGGGTGACACTGAAGCTTTCTTT. Translating it yields CASEGQGDTEAFF.

This chain links TRBV18 with TRBJ1-1; the D gene is possibly TRBD1 (6 bases). Germline-derived CDR1 and CDR2 are KGHSH and LQKENI. This CDR3 is 17 amino acids long. With 5 bases removed from V and 1 base from J, the gap between germline ends came to 20 bases. The CDR3 DNA reads as TGTGCCAGCTCAAATACCGGGACAAAAGGGGCGAACACTGAAGCTTTCTTT. Protein product: CASSNTGTKGANTEAFF.

V and J are TRBV10-1 and TRBJ2-2; TRBD2 aligns across 12 bases. CDR1 and CDR2 from the germline V gene are WNHNN and SYGVQD (reference sequence). V trimming: 9 bases; J trimming: 0 bases; junction bases outside the gene matches: 8. The CDR3 has 17 amino acids. Here the CDR3 DNA reads TGCGCCAGTTCCCCGACTAGCGGGGGAACGAACACCGGGGAGCTGTTTTTT. This gives the protein CASSPTSGGTNTGELFF.

The V and J genes are TRBV5-4 and TRBJ1-1; weak D call: TRBD1 (5 bases). Germline V lookup: CDR1 SGHNT, CDR2 YYREEE (reference sequence). The CDR3 extends over 14 amino acids. The V and J ends lost 5 bases and 6 bases respectively, with 17 bases between them. CDR3 sequence reads: CASRFLGGRPEAFF. CDR3 DNA: TGTGCCAGCAGATTCTTGGGGGGACGGCCTGAAGCTTTCTTT.

The CDR3 sequence: CASSFGLAGAGEQYF. As DNA, the CDR3 is TGTGCCAGCTCATTTGGACTAGCGGGGGCCGGCGAGCAGTACTTC. The rearrangement joins TRBV18 to TRBJ2-7; 13 positions match TRBD2. CDR3 size: 15 residues. Germline V gene data show CDR1 as KGHSH and CDR2 as LQKENI. The J segment lost 6 bases and the V segment lost 5 bases, leaving 7 bases of the junction unmatched.

The chain uses TRBV11-2 and TRBJ2-7; 8 bases fit TRBD2. CDR1 SGHAT and CDR2 FQNNGV come from the germline V gene. This CDR3 is built from 16 residues. J gave up 3 bases and V 0 bases, and 7 bases lay outside the gene matches. The chain's CDR3 is CASSLDLGLVFYEQYF. DNA for the CDR3: TGTGCCAGCAGCTTAGATCTGGGACTAGTATTCTACGAGCAGTACTTC.